This TCR beta chain was retrieved from a study of identical twins. Study-wide findings and caveats: Models underestimated how often monozygotic twins shared out-of-frame TCR alpha.

Points on this clonotype: No antigen is known for it.

This CDR3 region has 15 residues. Trimming at V came to 0 bases and at J to 2 bases, leaving 6 bases not matched to a gene. Germline V CDR1 and CDR2: DFQATT, SNEGSKA (reference sequence). A universal primer site arose from template switching, and cDNA bore unique molecular identifiers. TCRdb itself ran the 5' RACE reads through MiXCR, one entry per CDR3 protein. Of approximately 500,000 distinct CDR3 sequences detected, 20% to 30% appear once; the ten largest clones hold approximately 2.9%. In addition, the sample was reused for a study of T cells expressing NK-cell markers. That paper states: In a handful of donors, dominant NKG2C+ clonotypes were about 1.0-7.5% of CD8+ T cells. Also leading the CD3+CD56-NKG2C+ fraction in a few donors were these clonotypes.

This receptor was identified in a woman under 30 in good health. The sample was CD4+ T cells sorted from blood. V and J are TRBV20-1 and TRBJ2-5; TRBD2 aligns across 7 bases. CDR3 sequence reads: CSARDPASGQETQYF. The CDR3, as DNA: TGCAGTGCTAGAGATCCGGCTAGCGGACAAGAGACCCAGTACTTC.